The 12 T cell receptor beta chains given below trace back to one sample, sequenced in a study of blood T cell repertoires in COVID-19. Clones were sequenced by immunoSEQ multiplex PCR, and TCRdb holds only the in-frame ones, with some missing. This sample carries 400,000 or so clones, about 90% of them seen once, and the ten largest clones take 0.6%. The sample was PBMCs or T cells enriched from blood (not recorded which). The receptors stem from a man aged 18 to 30 who had recovered from COVID-19.

The chain has TRBV10-3 and TRBJ1-2, with TRBD1 identical over 7 bases. With V trimmed by 5 bases and J by 5 bases, 8 bases remained unmatched. Germline V lookup: CDR1 ENHRY, CDR2 SYGVKD. The length of the CDR3 is 14 residues. The CDR3 DNA follows: TGTGCCATCAGTCATCCCGGGACAGCTTATGGCTACACCTTC. It specifies CAISHPGTAYGYTF.

The chain has TRBV27 and TRBJ2-7; 8 nucleotides line up with TRBD2. Germline trimming cut 6 bases from V and 3 bases from J; bases unmatched to any gene: 4. Germline V gene lookup returns CDR1 MNHEY and CDR2 SMNVEV (reference sequence). There are 13 residues in the CDR3. In DNA, the CDR3 is TGTGCCAGCAGCCAGGGACTAGTCTACGAGCAGTACTTC. Its translation: CASSQGLVYEQYF.

The V call is TRBV4-1, the J call TRBJ2-7; D is undetermined. The V gene lost 1 base and the J gene lost 2 bases, with 12 bases spanning the gap. CDR1 and CDR2 (germline): MGHRA, YSYEKL. The CDR3 is made up of 15 amino acids. The CDR3 here is CASSQAADAAYEQYF. CDR3 DNA: TGCGCCAGCAGCCAAGCCGCCGACGCGGCCTACGAGCAGTACTTC.

The chain employs TRBV2 and TRBJ2-7; TRBD2 aligns across 13 bases. The ends lost 5 bases at V and 6 bases at J; junction bases unmatched: 4. The CDR3 runs to 14 residues. Per the germline V gene, CDR1 is SNHLY and CDR2 is FYNNEI. The CDR3 DNA follows: TGTGCCAGCAGTACTAGCGGGGGGGTTGCCGAGCAGTACTTC. It encodes CASSTSGGVAEQYF.

The V gene is TRBV27, the J gene TRBJ2-5; unclear D gene. V lost 5 bases and J 5 bases, leaving 18 bases between the germline ends. The CDR3 extends over 15 amino acids. Germline V gene lookup returns CDR1 MNHEY and CDR2 SMNVEV (reference sequence). CDR3 protein: CASSPLPGQLETQYF. As DNA, the CDR3 is TGTGCCAGCAGTCCCCTACCGGGTCAACTCGAGACCCAGTACTTC.

The chain recombines TRBV5-4 with TRBJ2-7; 7 bases fit TRBD1. CDR1 and CDR2 from the germline V gene are SGHNT and YYREEE (reference sequence). This CDR3 has 14 residues. Unmatched junction bases numbered 10, after V lost 6 bases and J lost 4 bases. CDR3 bases: TGTGCCAGCACCGTGACAGGGTCTCCTTACGAGCAGTACTTC. This gives the protein CASTVTGSPYEQYF.

The genes are TRBV9 and TRBJ2-5; D call uncertain. CDR1 and CDR2 (germline): SGDLS, YYNGEE. V gave up 0 bases and J gave up 4 bases, with 13 bases separating them. This CDR3 region has 15 residues. Written as DNA, the CDR3 is TGTGCCAGCAGCGTAGGAGGAGCCGTCCCAGAGACCCAGTACTTC. Amino acid sequence: CASSVGGAVPETQYF.

This sequence joins TRBV2 and TRBJ2-6; D is ambiguous. V was pared by 4 bases and J by 1 base, with 5 bases between. This CDR3 region has 14 residues. Per the germline V gene, CDR1 is SNHLY and CDR2 is FYNNEI. The CDR3 spells CASSGGSGANVLTF. The CDR3 region has the DNA TGTGCCAGCAGTGGCGGATCTGGGGCCAACGTCCTGACTTTC.

The V call is TRBV2, the J call TRBJ1-5, with D unclear. The length of the CDR3 is 15 residues. Germline values: CDR1 SNHLY, CDR2 FYNNEI. Trimming shortened V by 3 bases and J by 4 bases, and 13 bases separated the two germline ends. CDR3 nucleotides: TGTGCCAGCAGTGATCCCCGAACACCAAATCAGCCCCAGCATTTT. It yields the protein CASSDPRTPNQPQHF.

J is TRBJ2-1 and V is TRBV6-5; D is possibly TRBD2 (5 bases). V dropped 6 bases and J dropped 9 bases, with 12 bases sitting between them. CDR1 is MNHEY, CDR2 SVGAGI, per germline. The CDR3 is 12 residues long. As DNA, the CDR3 is TGTGCCAGCAGGGCTAGTGGAGGTGAGCAGTTCTTC. Its translation is CASRASGGEQFF.

The sample holds one count of this clone. The V and J genes are TRBV28 and TRBJ1-1; 7 bases are a match to TRBD1. Looked up from germline, CDR1 is MDHEN and CDR2 is SYDVKM. With 4 bases clipped from V and 3 bases from J, the junction kept 14 bases outside the gene matches. This CDR3 spans 17 amino acids. The CDR3 is CASSSNRDRRVDTEAFF. Here the CDR3 DNA reads TGTGCCAGCAGTTCTAACCGGGACAGAAGGGTGGACACTGAAGCTTTCTTT.

In this sample, this clone turned up once. The rearrangement joins TRBV11-2 to TRBJ2-1, with 12 nucleotides matching TRBD2. Germline V gene lookup returns CDR1 SGHAT and CDR2 FQNNGV. CDR3 length equals 16 residues. After removal of 2 bases from V and 8 bases from J, the junction contained 7 bases not matched to a gene. CDR3 amino acids: CASSLSLAGGLDEQFF. The CDR3 DNA reads TGTGCCAGCAGCTTAAGTCTAGCGGGGGGGCTTGATGAGCAGTTCTTC. Using reference TRBV11-2 and TRBJ2-1 for the parts outside the CDR3, the full variable domain is EAGVAQSPRYKIIEKRQSVAFWCNPISGHATLYWYQQILGQGPKLLIQFQNNGVVDDSQLPKDRFSAERLKGVDSTLKIQPAKLEDSAVYLCASSLSLAGGLDEQFFGPGTRLTVL.